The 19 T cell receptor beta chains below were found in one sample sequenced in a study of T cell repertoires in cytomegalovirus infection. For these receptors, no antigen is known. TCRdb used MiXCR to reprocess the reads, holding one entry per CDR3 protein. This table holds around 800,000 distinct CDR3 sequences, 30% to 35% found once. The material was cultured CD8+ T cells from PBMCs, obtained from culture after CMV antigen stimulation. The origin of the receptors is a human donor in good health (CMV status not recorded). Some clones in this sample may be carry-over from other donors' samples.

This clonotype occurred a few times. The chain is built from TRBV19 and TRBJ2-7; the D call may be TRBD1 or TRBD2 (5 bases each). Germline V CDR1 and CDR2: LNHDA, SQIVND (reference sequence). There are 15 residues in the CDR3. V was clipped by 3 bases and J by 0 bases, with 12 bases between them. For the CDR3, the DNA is TGTGCCAGTAGTATCCGGGACGGAAGCTCCTACGAGCAGTACTTC. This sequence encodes CASSIRDGSSYEQYF.

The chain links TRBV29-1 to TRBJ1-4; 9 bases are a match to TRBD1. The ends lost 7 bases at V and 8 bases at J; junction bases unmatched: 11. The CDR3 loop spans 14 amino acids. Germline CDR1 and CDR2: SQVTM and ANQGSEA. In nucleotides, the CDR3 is TGCAGCGCCCGGGACAGGGAGGCTTTCGAAAAACTGTTTTTT. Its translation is CSARDREAFEKLFF.

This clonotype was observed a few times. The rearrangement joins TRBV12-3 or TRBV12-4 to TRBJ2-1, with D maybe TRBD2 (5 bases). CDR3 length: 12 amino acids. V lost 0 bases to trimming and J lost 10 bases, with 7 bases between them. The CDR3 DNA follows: TGTGCCAGCAGTTTAGCGGGGAGAGAGCAGTTCTTC. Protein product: CASSLAGREQFF.

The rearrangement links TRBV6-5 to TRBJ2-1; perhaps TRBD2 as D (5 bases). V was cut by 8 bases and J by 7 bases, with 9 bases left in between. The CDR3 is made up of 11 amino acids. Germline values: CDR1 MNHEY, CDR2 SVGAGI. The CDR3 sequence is CASWSGNEQFF. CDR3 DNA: TGTGCCAGCTGGTCGGGGAATGAGCAGTTCTTC.

CDR3 in amino acids: CASSRGWEGANEKLFF. CDR3 coding DNA: TGTGCCAGCAGCCGCGGTTGGGAGGGGGCTAATGAAAAACTGTTTTTT. The V call is TRBV27, the J call TRBJ1-4; D may be TRBD1 (6 bases). With 6 bases removed from V and 3 bases from J, the gap between germline ends came to 17 bases. Germline CDR1 and CDR2: MNHEY and SMNVEV (reference sequence). CDR3 length: 16 amino acids. The whole variable domain, remainder taken from reference TRBV27 and TRBJ1-4, is EAQVTQNPRYLITVTGKKLTVTCSQNMNHEYMSWYRQDPGLGLRQIYYSMNVEVTDKGDVPEGYKVSRKEKRNFPLILESPSPNQTSLYFCASSRGWEGANEKLFFGSGTQLSVL.

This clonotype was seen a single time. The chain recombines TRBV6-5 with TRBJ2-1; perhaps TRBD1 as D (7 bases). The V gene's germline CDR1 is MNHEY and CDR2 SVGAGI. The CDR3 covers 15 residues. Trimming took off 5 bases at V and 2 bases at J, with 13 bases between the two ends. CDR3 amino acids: CASSGDREAYNEQFF. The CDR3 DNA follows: TGTGCCAGCAGTGGCGACAGGGAGGCCTACAATGAGCAGTTCTTC.

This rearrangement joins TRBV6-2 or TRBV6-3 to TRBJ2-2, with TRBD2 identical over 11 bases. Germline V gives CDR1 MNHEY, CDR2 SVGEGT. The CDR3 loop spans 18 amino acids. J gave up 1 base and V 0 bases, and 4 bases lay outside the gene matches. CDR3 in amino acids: CASSYSIGLAGNTGELFF. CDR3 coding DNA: TGTGCCAGCAGTTACTCGATCGGACTAGCGGGGAACACCGGGGAGCTGTTTTTT.

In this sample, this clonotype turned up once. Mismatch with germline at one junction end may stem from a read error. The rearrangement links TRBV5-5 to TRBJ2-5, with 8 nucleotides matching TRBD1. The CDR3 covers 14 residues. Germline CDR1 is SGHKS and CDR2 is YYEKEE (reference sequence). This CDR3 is CANSQGQGRETQYF. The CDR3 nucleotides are TGTGCCAACAGCCAAGGACAGGGACGGGAGACCCAGTACTTC. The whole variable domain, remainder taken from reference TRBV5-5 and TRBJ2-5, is DAGVTQSPTHLIKTRGQQVTLRCSPISGHKSVSWYQQVLGQGPQFIFQYYEKEERGRGNFPDRFSARQFPNYSSELNVNALLLGDSALYLCANSQGQGRETQYFGPGTRLLVL.

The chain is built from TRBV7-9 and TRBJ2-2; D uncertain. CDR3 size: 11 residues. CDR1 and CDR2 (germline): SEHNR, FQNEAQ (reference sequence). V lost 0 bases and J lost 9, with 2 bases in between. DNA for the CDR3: TGTGCCAGCAGCTTAGCTTGGGAGCTGTTTTTT. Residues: CASSLAWELFF.

CDR3 residues: CASSENRAVQETQYF. The CDR3 DNA follows: TGTGCCAGCAGTGAAAACAGGGCTGTTCAAGAGACCCAGTACTTC. The chain carries TRBV6-1 and TRBJ2-5, with a possible D match to TRBD1 (6 bases). Germline CDR1 is MNHNS and CDR2 is SASEGT. V lost 2 bases to trimming and J lost 2 bases, with 12 bases between them. The CDR3 has 15 residues.

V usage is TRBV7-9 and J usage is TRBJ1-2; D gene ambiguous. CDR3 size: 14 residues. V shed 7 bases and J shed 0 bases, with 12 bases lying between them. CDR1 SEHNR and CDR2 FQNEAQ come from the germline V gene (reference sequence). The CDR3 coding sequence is TGTGCCAGCAACCCGATTAGCGCTAACTATGGCTACACCTTC. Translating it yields CASNPISANYGYTF.

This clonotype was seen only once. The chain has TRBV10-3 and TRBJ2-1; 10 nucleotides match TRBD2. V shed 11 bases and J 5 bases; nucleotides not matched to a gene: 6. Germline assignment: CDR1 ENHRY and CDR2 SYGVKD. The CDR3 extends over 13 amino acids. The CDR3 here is CASTGTSDNEQFF. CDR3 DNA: TGTGCCTCAACCGGGACTAGCGACAATGAGCAGTTCTTC.

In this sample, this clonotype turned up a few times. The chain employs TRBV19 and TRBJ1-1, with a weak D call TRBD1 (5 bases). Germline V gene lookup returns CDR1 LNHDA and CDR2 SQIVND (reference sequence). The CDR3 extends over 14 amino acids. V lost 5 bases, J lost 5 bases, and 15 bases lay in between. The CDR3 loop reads CASSLTGRWTEAFF. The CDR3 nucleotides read TGTGCCAGTAGTCTCACGGGACGGTGGACTGAAGCTTTCTTT.

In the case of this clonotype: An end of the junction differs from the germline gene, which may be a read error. The CDR3 DNA reads as TGTGTCAGCAGCTCTGTCCCGGGACTAGCGGGGGGCCACAATGAGCAGTTCTTC. Its translation is CVSSSVPGLAGGHNEQFF. The chain has TRBV7-8 and TRBJ2-1; TRBD2 agrees at 15 bases. The CDR3 covers 18 residues. Germline V gene sequence: CDR1 SGHVS, CDR2 FQNEAQ.

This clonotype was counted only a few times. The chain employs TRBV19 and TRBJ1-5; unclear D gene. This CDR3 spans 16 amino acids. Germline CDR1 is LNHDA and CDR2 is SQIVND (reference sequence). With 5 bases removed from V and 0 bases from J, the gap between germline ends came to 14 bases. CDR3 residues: CASSLGLEYSNQPQHF. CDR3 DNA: TGTGCCAGTAGTCTCGGTTTGGAATATAGCAATCAGCCCCAGCATTTT.

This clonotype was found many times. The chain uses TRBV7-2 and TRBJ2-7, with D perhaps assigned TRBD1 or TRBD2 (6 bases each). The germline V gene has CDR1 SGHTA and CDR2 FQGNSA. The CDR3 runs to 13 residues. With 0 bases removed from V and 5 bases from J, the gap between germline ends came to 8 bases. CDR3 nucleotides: TGTGCCAGCAGCTTAGCGGGGGGCCACGAGCAGTACGTC. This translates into CASSLAGGHEQYV.

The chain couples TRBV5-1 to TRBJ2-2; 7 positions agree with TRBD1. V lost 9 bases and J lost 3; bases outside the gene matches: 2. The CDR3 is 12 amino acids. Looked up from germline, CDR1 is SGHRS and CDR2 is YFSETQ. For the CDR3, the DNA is TGCGCCACCACAGGGGACACCGGGGAGCTGTTTTTT. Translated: CATTGDTGELFF.

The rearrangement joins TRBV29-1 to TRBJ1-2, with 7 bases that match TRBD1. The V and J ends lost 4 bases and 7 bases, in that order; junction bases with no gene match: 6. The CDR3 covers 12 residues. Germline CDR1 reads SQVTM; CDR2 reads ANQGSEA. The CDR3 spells CSVVQGEVGYTF. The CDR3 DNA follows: TGCAGCGTTGTGCAGGGGGAGGTTGGCTACACCTTC.

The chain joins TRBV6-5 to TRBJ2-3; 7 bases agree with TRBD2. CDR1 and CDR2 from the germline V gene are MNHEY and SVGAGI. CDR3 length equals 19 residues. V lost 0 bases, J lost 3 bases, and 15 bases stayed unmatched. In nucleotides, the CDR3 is TGTGCCAGCAGTTACTCCATCGGTGCAGCGGGGACTGCAACAGATACGCAGTATTTT. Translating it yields CASSYSIGAAGTATDTQYF.